Shown below are 13 T cell receptor beta chains from a single sample sequenced in a study of blood T cell repertoires in COVID-19. TCRdb's table, derived via immunoSEQ multiplex PCR, lists solely in-frame clones and lacks some. Among tens of thousands of clones listed, 85% to 90% were seen once. Specimen: peripheral blood. The origin of the receptors is a woman aged 80 or over with active COVID-19.

J is TRBJ2-3 and V is TRBV6-6, with D tentatively TRBD2 (5 bases). Germline lookup yields CDR1 MNHNY and CDR2 SVGAGI (reference sequence). V gave up 4 bases and J gave up 1 base, with 15 bases separating them. This CDR3 spans 16 amino acids. The CDR3 bases are TGTGCCAGCAGTTCCCCTCGAGGAGCGGGCACAGATACGCAGTATTTT. Protein sequence: CASSSPRGAGTDTQYF.

This clone was seen just once. The chain links TRBV7-9 to TRBJ2-5; tentatively, D is TRBD2 (6 bases). The length of the CDR3 is 19 residues. Germline CDR1 is SEHNR and CDR2 is FQNEAQ (reference sequence). V lost 1 base, J lost 4 bases, and 25 bases lay in between. The CDR3 DNA is TGTGCCAGCAGCTTAGGATTTGGCCCCGCCACGGGGGTTGGAGAGACCCAGTACTTC. Translated, it gives CASSLGFGPATGVGETQYF.

The gene calls are TRBV6-5 and TRBJ2-7; 9 bases fit TRBD1. The CDR3 extends over 14 amino acids. The ends lost 7 bases at V and 6 bases at J; junction bases unmatched: 10. CDR1 is MNHEY, CDR2 SVGAGI, per germline. The CDR3 DNA reads TGTGCCAGCACCAGTGGGACAGGGTTTGGCGAGCAGTACTTC. It codes for CASTSGTGFGEQYF.

V usage is TRBV19 and J usage is TRBJ1-2, with 11 positions matching TRBD1. V gave up 5 bases and J gave up 7 bases; unmatched junction bases: 9. The V gene's germline CDR1 is LNHDA and CDR2 SQIVND (reference sequence). The CDR3 contains 15 residues. CDR3: CASSPFGQGAGGYTF. For the CDR3, the DNA is TGTGCCAGTAGTCCTTTTGGACAGGGGGCTGGTGGCTACACCTTC. Complete variable domain (other parts from reference TRBV19 and TRBJ1-2): DGGITQSPKYLFRKEGQNVTLSCEQNLNHDAMYWYRQDPGQGLRLIYYSQIVNDFQKGDIAEGYSVSREKKESFPLTVTSAQKNPTAFYLCASSPFGQGAGGYTFGSGTRLTVV.

V is TRBV6-1 and J is TRBJ1-2; D is ambiguous. This CDR3 spans 13 amino acids. The germline V gene has CDR1 MNHNS and CDR2 SASEGT. With 3 bases removed from V and 8 bases from J, the gap between germline ends came to 13 bases. As DNA, the CDR3 is TGTGCCAGCAGTGAGCCCGGGAGTCGGGGCTACACCTTC. Protein: CASSEPGSRGYTF.

This clone appeared once. The rearrangement links TRBV18 to TRBJ2-1; D gene ambiguous. Germline V gene lookup returns CDR1 KGHSH and CDR2 LQKENI. Between the trimmed V and J ends, which lost 0 bases and 5 bases, there was a span of 11 bases. The CDR3 consists of 15 residues. CDR3 sequence (DNA): TGTGCCAGCTCACCACCGGAGTCTGTCCACAATGAGCAGTTCTTC. It is translated as CASSPPESVHNEQFF. The entire variable domain, with the rest obtained from reference TRBV18 and TRBJ2-1, is as follows: NAGVMQNPRHLVRRRGQEARLRCSPMKGHSHVYWYRQLPEEGLKFMVYLQKENIIDESGMPKERFSAEFPKEGPSILRIQQVVRGDSAAYFCASSPPESVHNEQFFGPGTRLTVL.

The chain recombines TRBV6-2 or TRBV6-3 with TRBJ2-3; 8 nucleotides line up with TRBD1. The ends lost 0 bases at V and 6 bases at J; junction bases unmatched: 8. In germline, CDR1 is MNHEY, CDR2 SVGEGT. The CDR3 loop spans 16 amino acids. The CDR3, as DNA: TGTGCCAGCAGTTACTCGGACAGGGATAAGACCGATACGCAGTATTTT. Its protein product is CASSYSDRDKTDTQYF.

The genes are TRBV5-1 and TRBJ1-4; 11 bases are shared with TRBD1. After removal of 3 bases from V and 6 bases from J, the junction contained 4 bases not matched to a gene. In germline, CDR1 is SGHRS, CDR2 YFSETQ. CDR3 length equals 15 residues. For the CDR3, the DNA is TGCGCCAGCAGCTCGGGGACAGGGGGGGATGAAAAACTGTTTTTT. Its protein is CASSSGTGGDEKLFF.

This clone was counted once. The chain uses TRBV4-2 and TRBJ2-2, with 11 bases aligning to TRBD2. The CDR3 has 17 amino acids. V trimming: 1 base; J trimming: 4 bases; junction bases outside the gene matches: 5. Germline CDR1 and CDR2: LGHNA and YNFKEQ. Written as DNA, the CDR3 is TGTGCCAGCAGCCAAGCTCTAGCGGGGGGCGGCACCGGGGAGCTGTTTTTT. It is translated as CASSQALAGGGTGELFF.

The genes are TRBV7-2 and TRBJ1-2; TRBD1 matches at 7 bases. There are 13 residues in the CDR3. In germline, CDR1 is SGHTA, CDR2 FQGNSA. V lost 5 bases, J lost 4 bases, and 4 bases stayed unmatched. The CDR3 sequence is CASSGTVGYGYTF. In DNA form, the CDR3 reads TGTGCCAGCAGCGGGACAGTCGGCTATGGCTACACCTTC.

This chain joins TRBV5-1 and TRBJ2-3; 13 nucleotides agree with TRBD2. Germline trimming cut 3 bases from V and 1 base from J; bases unmatched to any gene: 5. This CDR3 comprises 17 residues. Germline V gives CDR1 SGHRS, CDR2 YFSETQ. CDR3 nucleotide sequence: TGCGCCAGCAGCTACACCGGGACTAGCGGGGGCACAGATACGCAGTATTTT. Its translation: CASSYTGTSGGTDTQYF.

The chain uses TRBV18 and TRBJ1-1; D is possibly TRBD1 (5 bases). The V end was cut by 4 bases, the J end by 3 bases, with 12 bases between. The CDR3 has 14 residues. Germline V lookup: CDR1 KGHSH, CDR2 LQKENI. CDR3 in amino acids: CASSLGGVDTEAFF. The CDR3 nucleotides read TGTGCCAGCTCACTCGGGGGGGTGGACACTGAAGCTTTCTTT. Variable domain in full (rest from reference TRBV18 and TRBJ1-1): NAGVMQNPRHLVRRRGQEARLRCSPMKGHSHVYWYRQLPEEGLKFMVYLQKENIIDESGMPKERFSAEFPKEGPSILRIQQVVRGDSAAYFCASSLGGVDTEAFFGQGTRLTVV.

The V call is TRBV6-2 or TRBV6-3, the J call TRBJ2-5; perhaps TRBD1 as D (6 bases). V shed 1 base and J shed 1 base, with 10 bases lying between them. This CDR3 has 15 amino acids. CDR1 is MNHEY and CDR2 is SVGEGT in the germline V gene. As DNA, the CDR3 is TGTGCCAGCAGTTACTTCCGGACAGCCCAAGAGACCCAGTACTTC. This gives the protein CASSYFRTAQETQYF.